This T cell receptor beta chain was observed in a study of T cells in Graves' hyperthyroidism and ophthalmopathy. In its sample, this clonotype was seen many times. The antigen remains undetermined. Exclusion criteria comprised uncontrolled infection, other autoimmune disease, pregnancy or lactation. Based on clinical symptoms, serum thyroxine and TRAb, thyroid ultrasound and orbital computed tomography, diagnoses were reached. Germline V lookup: CDR1 MGHRA, CDR2 YSYEKL. The V gene lost 0 bases and the J gene lost 8 bases, with 11 bases spanning the gap. The CDR3 extends over 13 amino acids. Findings of the study overall: Ophthalmopathy onset followed model prediction by a median about six months.

Using RNA transcripts as the source, TCR beta CDR3 regions were amplified. First-round RT-PCR of the TCR CDR3 relied on the HTBI primer set. TCRdb analysed the multiplex PCR reads with MiXCR anew, one entry per CDR3 protein. This sample has about 360,000 distinct CDR3 sequences, with around 14% found just once. The receptor was isolated from a woman aged 18-29 years with Graves' hyperthyroidism. The chain joins TRBV4-1 to TRBJ2-7; D remains ambiguous. The sample consisted of blood. This CDR3 is CASSQEAYPQQYF. CDR3 DNA sequence: TGCGCCAGCAGCCAAGAAGCCTACCCTCAGCAGTACTTC.